This T cell receptor (beta chain) was captured by sequencing in a study of control samples from healthy donors and cancer patients. CDR1 is MGHRA, CDR2 YSYEKL, per germline. This CDR3 region has 14 residues. V was trimmed by 1 base and J by 3 bases, leaving 9 bases between them. The data were produced by immunoSEQ multiplex PCR, yet TCRdb's version contains in-frame clones alone and is incomplete. The sample shows 150,000 to 200,000 clones, 90% to 95% of them seen only once. The genes are TRBV4-1 and TRBJ2-5, with D unresolved. Specimen: blood. The origin of this receptor is a woman aged 30 to 39 in good health. CDR3 protein: CASSQVSREETQYF. The DNA of the CDR3 is TGCGCCAGCAGCCAAGTTTCTAGGGAAGAGACCCAGTACTTC.